This entry is about one T cell receptor beta chain. The antigen is undetermined. This sample was included in a study of cytomegalovirus exposure and HLA in healthy donors. Study-wide findings and caveats: Cytomegalovirus status was reportedly diagnosed by the classifier with high specificity and sensitivity.

In the PCR, 60 Vbeta and 13 Jbeta primers were used. Sequenced by immunoSEQ multiplex PCR; TCRdb stores in-frame clones only, minus some. The sample lists under 150,000 clones, around 78% occurring once. Germline-derived CDR1 and CDR2 are SEHNR and FQNEAQ (reference sequence). V lost 5 bases, J lost 11 bases, and 22 bases lay in between. There are 16 residues in the CDR3. The specimen sequenced was PBMCs. This clonotype was obtained from a woman between 45 and 65 years old in good health and CMV-seronegative. The chain links TRBV7-9 to TRBJ1-6, with a weak D call TRBD1 (6 bases). The DNA for the CDR3 is TGTGCCAGCAGCACCACACAGGGTGGGTCTTGGCCACCCCTCCACTTT. Encoded protein: CASSTTQGGSWPPLHF. The whole variable domain, remainder taken from reference TRBV7-9 and TRBJ1-6, is DTGVSQNPRHKITKRGQNVTFRCDPISEHNRLYWYRQTLGQGPEFLTYFQNEAQLEKSRLLSDRFSAERPKGSFSTLEIQRTEQGDSAMYLCASSTTQGGSWPPLHFGNGTRLTVT.